This T cell receptor (beta chain) came from a study of graft-versus-host responses after intestinal transplantation (TCRdb year 2021). About the study as a whole: The transplants that recipients got were multivisceral, liver-intestinal, or isolated intestinal. All recipients received anti-thymocyte globulin induction followed by maintenance tacrolimus and steroids for approximately 3 years. After intestinal transplantation, graft-versus-host and host-versus-graft alloreactive T cell clones were followed in the graft, circulation and bone marrow using bulk TCR-beta CDR3 sequencing. To identify alloreactive clones, pre-transplant mixed lymphocyte reaction products were sequenced and then compared with unstimulated pre-transplant donor and recipient T cells. The cohort enrolled some 24 intestinal transplant recipients, one of whom was a retransplant, and 3 patients without pretransplant specimens were excluded. Donor T cell macrochimerism was defined as a peak of at least 4% donor T cells among recipient peripheral blood mononuclear cells. Rather than going through the commercial service, samples from three later patients were sequenced in-house on an Illumina MiSeq and processed with MiXCR. What the study reported, not specific to this receptor: GvH clones were found in recipient bone marrow, and some of the GvH clones appeared earlier in ileal mucosa or blood, which is consistent with an intestinal mucosal origin. High GvH to HvG T cell clonal ratios were observed in the allografts of patients with donor T cell macrochimerism. Early after transplant, peak levels of circulating GvH clones were associated with declines in HvG clones. The relatively low number and heterogeneity of intestinal transplant patients limited the conclusions.

The CDR3 measures 13 amino acids from cysteine to phenylalanine. Just CDR3 DNA is preserved here, 39 bases in frame from base 1. Reading the germline V gene (reference sequence) gives CDR1 MNHEY and CDR2 SMNVEV. V loses 4 bases at its end and J loses 3 bases; junction bases beyond the gene matches: 3. The library was made by the immunoSEQ multiplex PCR assay. In most patients, genomic DNA was isolated using the Qiagen DNeasy Blood and Tissue Kit and sent frozen to Adaptive Biotechnologies for TCR sequencing. For most patients, genomic DNA was subjected to high-throughput TCR-beta CDR3 sequencing by Adaptive Biotechnologies. On the study's bioinformatics: TCR sequencing data were retrieved from Adaptive's ImmunoSEQ software for around 19 patients, whereas a few other patients were processed with MiXCR and VDJtools. CD4 versus CD8 sorting errors were corrected by removing sequences found in both subsets at a frequency ratio below 5:1. Because the origin of CDR3 nucleotide sequences shared between donor and recipient could not be assigned, those sequences were removed. Alloreactive clones required at least 2-fold expansion over unstimulated cells and minimum CFSE-low frequency of 0.002% (template counts) or 0.001% (read counts). A clone was considered mappable if detected in the sequenced pre-transplant spleen, lymph node, or MLR CFSE-low populations of the donor or recipient. The cumulative frequency of alloreactive clones was calculated as a percentage of all sequences, weighted by copy number. TCRdb obtained this table from immuneACCESS and retained in-frame rearrangements with V and J assigned. These tables miss some clones; where compared with another copy, unresolved V genes account for less than half of the shortfall, and the remainder is unexplained. That table supplies the V and J calls and clone size; D and trimming were determined from the DNA. The sample table records about 9,000 clones; under 35% of these occur just once. In total, the top ten clones hold less than 5.5% of the sample.

The time point label on this specimen signifies: cells obtained before transplantation from donor or recipient. In the mixed lymphocyte reactions, roughly 200,000 CFSE-labeled pre-transplant responders were plated with roughly 200,000 irradiated violet-dye-labeled stimulators and cultured for approximately 6 days. Proliferating CD3+CD4+CFSE-low and CD3+CD8+CFSE-low responder cells were FACS-sorted on a BD Influx sorter after the mixed lymphocyte reaction. This clone is deemed medium-sized (0.01 to 0.1%). Per-base quality was not reported, and no clone a single base away is much larger than it. The source material was alloreactive CD8+ T cells from a mixed lymphocyte reaction culture, sampled before transplantation. Per the publication, the cell subset or site label means: CFSE-low proliferating T cells sorted from roughly 6-day pre-transplant mixed lymphocyte reaction (GvH or HvG direction). This chain joins TRBV27 to TRBJ2-7; 7 central nucleotides agree with TRBD2. The TCR comes from a human patient who was an organ donor for intestinal transplantation. The CDR3: CASSYGLGYEQYF. The DNA sequence reads TGTGCCAGCAGTTATGGACTAGGCTACGAGCAGTACTTC.